One and the same sample provided the 4 T cell receptor beta chains below, sequenced in a study of Ad26.COV2.S vaccination and SARS-CoV-2 variants (dated by TCRdb to about 2021). Libraries were constructed by the immunoSEQ multiplex PCR assay. TCRdb took this table from immuneACCESS and kept in-frame rearrangements with V and J called. Such tables lack part of the clones; where checked against another copy, unresolved V genes explain under half of the gap, and the rest is unexplained. The sample includes some 350,000 clones, with almost 90% observed a single time. Roughly 6% of the sample goes to the ten largest clones. The treatment or condition label, as the study defines it: about 20 received Ad26.COV2.S at low or high dose, single or two shots; roughly five received placebo; per-sample allocation not given. Repertoires of vaccine and placebo recipients were sequenced from samples taken on day 63 after the first injection.

The specimen was peripheral blood, collected in a trial of Ad26.COV2.S vaccine versus placebo. The receptors originated from a person between 18 and 60 years old who received the Ad26.COV2.S COVID-19 vaccine or a placebo.

The genes are TRBV12-3 or TRBV12-4 and TRBJ2-1; no clear D gene. V was pared by 0 bases and J by 12 bases, with 9 bases between. This CDR3 has 12 amino acids. CDR3 sequence reads: CASSLANTRQFF. The CDR3, as DNA: TGTGCCAGCAGTTTAGCGAACACCAGGCAGTTCTTC.

This clone is a singleton in its sample. CDR3 loop: CATSTGGGGNEQFF. The CDR3 DNA reads TGTGCCACCTCGACCGGAGGGGGGGGCAATGAGCAGTTCTTC. The chain joins TRBV6-5 to TRBJ2-1; possibly TRBD2 for D (7 bases). Germline lookup yields CDR1 MNHEY and CDR2 SVGAGI. The CDR3 has 14 amino acids. The germline V and J ends were trimmed by 10 bases and 6 bases, with 19 bases remaining between them.

This chain links TRBV5-1 with TRBJ2-7, with a possible D match to TRBD1 (6 bases). CDR1 and CDR2 from the germline V gene are SGHRS and YFSETQ. CDR3 size: 14 residues. Trimming removed 7 bases at V and 5 bases at J, with 19 bases between. Here the CDR3 DNA reads TGCGCCAGCCGCACCGGACAGCCCTCGGACGAGCAGTACTTC. Its translation: CASRTGQPSDEQYF.

The chain uses TRBV7-2 and TRBJ1-5; unclear D gene. Trimming cost V 3 bases and J 0 bases, with 9 bases left between them. CDR1 and CDR2 (germline): SGHTA, FQGNSA. CDR3 length equals 15 residues. The CDR3 DNA reads as TGTGCCAGCAGCTTGGTGGGGAATAGCAATCAGCCCCAGCATTTT. It translates to CASSLVGNSNQPQHF.